This T cell receptor beta chain stems from a study of a mutant IDH1 vaccine in newly diagnosed glioma. Study details: With temozolomide cycles, or 4-6 weeks after radiotherapy alone, vaccination was started. Radiotherapy, temozolomide, or both had been given previously, and both were given to most.

Specified time point: week 47, end of study. A 20-mer mutant IDH1 peptide at 300 ug was injected subcutaneously with topical imiquimod. New WHO grade 3 or 4 IDH1-mutant, ATRX-lost astrocytomas were present in all donors. Repertoires were generated with immunoSEQ multiplex PCR, while TCRdb's copy carries only in-frame clones and drops some. The data show about 56,000 clones, roughly 76% seen once. This CDR3 region has 13 residues. Trimming pared 4 bases from V and 9 bases from J, leaving 14 bases between. Germline loops: CDR1 SGHRS, CDR2 YFSETQ. Notes on this clone: Its antigen is as yet unknown.

The sequencing used PBMCs, collected from a glioma patient whose treatment included an IDH1 peptide vaccine. The source of this sequence is a man aged 45-60 years with glioma. This chain joins TRBV5-1 and TRBJ2-1; D is unclear. The CDR3 nucleotides are TGCGCCAGCAGCGCCGACCGCCGTCGTGAGCAGTTCTTC. This codes for CASSADRRREQFF.